This T cell receptor beta chain was recovered during a study of cytomegalovirus exposure and HLA in healthy donors. General study results and limits: The tendency of first-cohort TCR clusters to co-occur in the roughly 130 validation repertoires emerged from a later analysis. Among the CMV-associated chains, a few were confirmed in vitro as specific for CMV antigens.

As to this clone: The antigen is undetermined.

Separate from the roughly 700-subject first cohort, the roughly 120-subject validation cohort was the one that the donors belonged to. The V gene's germline CDR1 is SGHRS and CDR2 YFSETQ. V was pared by 0 bases and J by 2 bases, with 1 base of the junction left unmatched. The CDR3 totals 16 residues. TCRdb keeps only in-frame clones here, not all; method: immunoSEQ multiplex PCR. The sample comprises approximately 82,000 clones, 90% to 95% of which are singletons, and about 0.7% rests with the top ten. This sequence joins TRBV5-1 and TRBJ2-6; TRBD2 agrees at 8 bases. This receptor was taken from a man in his late teens or twenties in good health and CMV-seronegative. The sequenced sample consisted of PBMCs. CDR3 loop: CASSLAGGPGANVLTF. The DNA of the CDR3 is TGCGCCAGCAGCTTGGCGGGAGGGCCTGGGGCCAACGTCCTGACTTTC. Full variable domain (missing parts from reference TRBV5-1 and TRBJ2-6): KAGVTQTPRYLIKTRGQQVTLSCSPISGHRSVSWYQQTPGQGLQFLFEYFSETQRNKGNFPGRFSGRQFSNSRSEMNVSTLELGDSALYLCASSLAGGPGANVLTFGAGSRLTVL.